A single sample is the source of the 3 T cell receptor beta chains below, sequenced in a study of T cells after yellow fever vaccination. TCRdb ran MiXCR on the 5' RACE reads and lists one entry per CDR3 protein. The sample has some 200,000 distinct CDR3 sequences, 2.5% to 3.5% seen once; the top ten hold about 3%. The source material was CD4+ T cells sorted from PBMCs, sampled 10 days after the yellow fever booster vaccination. The receptors shown here come from a man younger than 35 who received the YFV17D yellow fever vaccine.

This clonotype was detected many times. The J gene is TRBJ2-1, the V gene TRBV9; no clear D gene. Germline lookup yields CDR1 SGDLS and CDR2 YYNGEE. There are 13 residues in the CDR3. Trimming cost V 0 bases and J 9 bases, with 10 bases left between them. CDR3 DNA sequence: TGTGCCAGCAGCGTAGCGTTGGACCTTGAGCAGTTCTTC. It codes for CASSVALDLEQFF.

This rearrangement joins TRBV7-2 to TRBJ2-5; D assignment may be TRBD1 or TRBD2 (5 bases each). Trimming cost V 5 bases and J 5 bases, with 15 bases left between them. The germline CDR1 and CDR2 sequences are SGHTA and FQGNSA. The CDR3 has 14 amino acids. The CDR3 loop reads CASSPPGRMETQYF. Written as DNA, the CDR3 is TGTGCCAGCAGCCCTCCGGGACGGATGGAGACCCAGTACTTC.

This clonotype was observed many times. The V call is TRBV6-5, the J call TRBJ2-3; D gene unclear. CDR3 length equals 14 residues. Germline V gives CDR1 MNHEY, CDR2 SVGAGI. With 6 bases removed from V and 2 bases from J, the gap between germline ends came to 12 bases. The DNA of the CDR3 is TGTGCCAGCAGCTCAGCAGGAAACACAGATACGCAGTATTTT. It encodes CASSSAGNTDTQYF.